This T cell receptor (beta chain) comes out of a study of cytomegalovirus exposure and HLA in healthy donors. About the research overall: Roughly 85 million unique TCRs from HLA-typed donors were held in an early release of data.

The donors comprised healthy bone marrow donors. The germline CDR1 and CDR2 sequences are MNHNS and SASEGT. The CDR3 runs 14 residues. The germline V and J ends were trimmed by 5 bases and 4 bases, with 14 bases remaining between them. This clone was seen more than once but under ten times. With 60 Vbeta and 13 Jbeta primers, the PCR was carried out. The method was immunoSEQ multiplex PCR; TCRdb's version includes in-frame clones alone and lacks a portion of them. In the table there are fewer than 150,000 clones, 70% to 80% of which are singletons. The chain employs TRBV6-1 and TRBJ1-1; D call uncertain. The sequencing sample was made of PBMCs. The clonotype was recovered from a woman in her thirties in good health and CMV-seropositive. The CDR3 loop reads CASSQDPPLTEAFF. The CDR3 bases are TGTGCCAGCAGTCAAGATCCTCCACTCACTGAAGCTTTCTTT.